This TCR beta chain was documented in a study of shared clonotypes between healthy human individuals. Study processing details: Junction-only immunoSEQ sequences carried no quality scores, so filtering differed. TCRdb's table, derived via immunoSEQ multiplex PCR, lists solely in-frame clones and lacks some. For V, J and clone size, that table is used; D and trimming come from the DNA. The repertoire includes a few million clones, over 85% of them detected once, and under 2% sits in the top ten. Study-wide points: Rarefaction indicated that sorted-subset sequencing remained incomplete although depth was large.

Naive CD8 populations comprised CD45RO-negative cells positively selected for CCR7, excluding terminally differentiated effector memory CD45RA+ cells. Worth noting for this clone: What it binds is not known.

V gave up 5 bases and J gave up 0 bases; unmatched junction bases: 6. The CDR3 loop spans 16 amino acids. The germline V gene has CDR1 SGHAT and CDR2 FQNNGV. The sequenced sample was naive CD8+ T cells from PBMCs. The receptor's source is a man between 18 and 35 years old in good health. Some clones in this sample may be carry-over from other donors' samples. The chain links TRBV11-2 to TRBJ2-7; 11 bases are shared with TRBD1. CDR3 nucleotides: TGTGCCAGCAGCAACTGGGACAGGGGGGCCTCCTACGAGCAGTACTTC. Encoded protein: CASSNWDRGASYEQYF.